Listed below are T cell receptor beta chains from one sample, sequenced in a study of OX40 agonist ivuxolimab in advanced cancers. Profiling relied on immunoSEQ multiplex PCR, and the TCRdb table lists in-frame clones only, not all of them. The table includes more than 50,000 clones, more than 75% detected once. This specimen consisted of CD4+ or CD8+ T cells sorted from blood, obtained in a trial of the OX40 agonist ivuxolimab. These TCRs come from an adult with an advanced solid tumor such as melanoma, head and neck, liver or kidney cancer. The conserved cysteine and the conserved F or W are not part of the CDR3 here.

v_call	j_call	cdr3_aa
TRBV29-1	TRBJ1-1	SALTGNTEAF
TRBV9	TRBJ1-1	ASSVASGTEAF
TRBV6-1	TRBJ2-3	ASSVGTMVTDTQY
TRBV7-2	TRBJ1-4	ASSPRWKGGGEKLF
TRBV6-5	TRBJ2-7	ASSSGTTGGEQY
TRBV6-1	TRBJ2-1	ASNRAHYNEQF
TRBV7-8	TRBJ2-7	ASSRLQKSYEQY
TRBV5-1	TRBJ2-7	ASSFGQGGSEQY
TRBV19	TRBJ1-5	ASNVVNQPQH
TRBV5-1	TRBJ2-5	ASSLPGQETQY
TRBV5-1	TRBJ2-3	ASTIGGSTDTQY
TRBV19	TRBJ1-5	ASSPSIGRAGAQH
TRBV28	TRBJ2-7	ASSFHRAYEQY
TRBV10-3	TRBJ1-5	AISGRGDNQPQH
TRBV5-4	TRBJ1-1	ASSRDTGTQAF
TRBV11-3	TRBJ1-1	ASSLSSGVNTEAF
TRBV4-2	TRBJ2-3	ASSQWAGGAADTQY
TRBV11-2	TRBJ2-7	ASGPGAYEQY
TRBV4-3	TRBJ1-2	ASSQDGGLTGGTYGYT
TRBV11-2	TRBJ2-5	ASSLATGPETQY
TRBV19	TRBJ2-7	ASSNEQGPYEQY
TRBV5-1	TRBJ2-7	ASSTGPPSSREQY
TRBV5-1	TRBJ2-1	ASSSTPLNTGASYNEQF
TRBV2	TRBJ1-2	ASSEALYGYT
TRBV19	TRBJ2-1	ASSRTSGRYNEQF
TRBV6-6	TRBJ1-6	ASSGTGDSPLH
TRBV21-1	TRBJ1-6	ASSSRRVSPLH
TRBV12-5	TRBJ2-1	ASGPPGASPHNEQF
TRBV6-1	TRBJ2-2	ASREPGTGELF
TRBV4-1	TRBJ1-5	ASSQAVSPQH
TRBV6-1	TRBJ1-3	ASSEVWMAGNTIY
TRBV5-1	TRBJ2-7	ASSLAGEAPYEQY
TRBV5-1	TRBJ2-7	ASSYGKGLAVSSYEQY
TRBV30	TRBJ2-7	AWSSDRPYEQY
TRBV6-5	TRBJ1-2	ASSQDSLNYGYT
TRBV5-4	TRBJ2-3	ASSPDTLSTDTQY
TRBV2	TRBJ1-2	ASRSMGNGYT
TRBV5-1	TRBJ1-6	ASSLEGRGSPLH
TRBV5-5	TRBJ2-2	ASSPWTGANGELF
TRBV18	TRBJ1-5	ASSPRGTPNQPQH